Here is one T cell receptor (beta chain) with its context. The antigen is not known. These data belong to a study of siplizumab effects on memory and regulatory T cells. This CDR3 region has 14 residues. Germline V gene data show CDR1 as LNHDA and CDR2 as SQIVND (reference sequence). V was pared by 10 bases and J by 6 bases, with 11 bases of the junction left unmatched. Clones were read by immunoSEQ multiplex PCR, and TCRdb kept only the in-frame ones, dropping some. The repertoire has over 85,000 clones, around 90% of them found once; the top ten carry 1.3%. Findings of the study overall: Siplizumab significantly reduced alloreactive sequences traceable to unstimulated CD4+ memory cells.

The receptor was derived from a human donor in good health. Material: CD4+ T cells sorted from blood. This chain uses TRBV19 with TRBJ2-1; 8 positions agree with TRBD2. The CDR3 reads CATSAGERGNEQFF. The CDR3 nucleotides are TGTGCCACCTCAGCGGGAGAGCGGGGCAATGAGCAGTTCTTC.